These 20 T cell receptor beta chains originate from one sample sequenced in a study of monozygotic twins with inflammatory bowel disease. TCRdb reprocessed the 5' RACE reads, keeping one entry per CDR3 protein, no DNA. This sample's clone table lists about 380,000 distinct CDR3 sequences. Sequenced input: blood. These receptors all stem from a human donor with ulcerative colitis or Crohn's disease, or a healthy co-twin of an affected twin (not recorded which).

This chain links TRBV19 with TRBJ1-4; TCRdb's D call of TRBD1 is untestable without DNA. Germline V gives CDR1 LNHDA, CDR2 SQIVND (reference sequence). The CDR3 sequence is 15 residues long. CDR3 sequence reads: CASRVPRDRGEKLFF.

CDR3: CASSAGQGGSLEQYF. The rearrangement joins TRBV5-1 to TRBJ2-7; TCRdb returns TRBD1, unconfirmable since there is no DNA. The CDR3 spans 15 residues. Germline V lookup: CDR1 SGHRS, CDR2 YFSETQ.

The CDR3: CSATGGQGLTYEQYF. The genes are TRBV20-1 and TRBJ2-7; TCRdb designates TRBD1, a call that cannot be tested without DNA. Germline V gives CDR1 DFQATT, CDR2 SNEGSKA (reference sequence). CDR3 size: 15 residues.

V and J are TRBV7-2 and TRBJ2-7; TCRdb lists TRBD1, though no DNA is available to test this call. CDR3 length equals 13 residues. Germline V gene lookup returns CDR1 SGHTA and CDR2 FQGNSA. The CDR3 is CASSLEGTNEQYF.

The chain is built from TRBV5-1 and TRBJ2-1; the TCRdb call, TRBD2, lacks DNA for checking. Germline CDR1 reads SGHRS; CDR2 reads YFSETQ. CDR3 size: 15 residues. CDR3 sequence reads: CASSLERGAYNEQFF. The full variable domain, completed using reference TRBV5-1 and TRBJ2-1, is KAGVTQTPRYLIKTRGQQVTLSCSPISGHRSVSWYQQTPGQGLQFLFEYFSETQRNKGNFPGRFSGRQFSNSRSEMNVSTLELGDSALYLCASSLERGAYNEQFFGPGTRLTVL.

The rearrangement uses TRBV7-6 and TRBJ2-7; TCRdb indicates TRBD1, and absent DNA this call remains unverified. This CDR3 is 14 amino acids long. The germline V gene encodes CDR1 SGHVS and CDR2 FNYEAQ. CDR3 region: CASRTGTGGYEQYF.

The V and J genes are TRBV4-1 and TRBJ1-3; checking the TCRdb D call of TRBD1 is not possible without DNA. Germline assignment: CDR1 MGHRA and CDR2 YSYEKL. This CDR3 has 16 residues. CDR3: CASSQERGLAGNTIYF.

The rearrangement joins TRBV10-3 to TRBJ1-1; the D gene TCRdb calls, TRBD1, cannot be checked with no DNA. The CDR3 contains 13 residues. The germline V gene has CDR1 ENHRY and CDR2 SYGVKD. The CDR3 is CAISERGNTEAFF.

The chain recombines TRBV7-8 with TRBJ2-1; the TRBD1 assignment by TCRdb is unverifiable without DNA. The CDR3 totals 13 residues. Germline V lookup: CDR1 SGHVS, CDR2 FQNEAQ. CDR3 loop: CASSLGRGLKQFF.

This chain joins TRBV29-1 and TRBJ1-2; TCRdb outputs TRBD1, but without DNA this stays unchecked. CDR1 is SQVTM and CDR2 is ANQGSEA in the germline V gene. The CDR3 consists of 13 residues. The CDR3: CSVGRNQGEGYTF.

This chain links TRBV6-2 or TRBV6-3 with TRBJ2-6. The CDR3 contains 19 residues. Germline CDR1 and CDR2: MNHEY and SVGEGT. The CDR3 sequence: CASSAAKGSISSGANVLTF.

The chain couples TRBV18 to TRBJ2-7; TCRdb gives TRBD1 as the D gene, but with no DNA this cannot be confirmed. Per germline, CDR1 KGHSH and CDR2 LQKENI. The CDR3 spans 13 residues. CDR3 amino acids: CASSPIDTGTAFF. Filled out from reference TRBV18 and TRBJ2-7, the complete variable domain reads NAGVMQNPRHLVRRRGQEARLRCSPMKGHSHVYWYRQLPEEGLKFMVYLQKENIIDESGMPKERFSAEFPKEGPSILRIQQVVRGDSAAYFCASSPIDTGTAFFGPGTRLTVT.

V usage is TRBV4-1 and J usage is TRBJ2-3; TCRdb returns TRBD1, unconfirmable since there is no DNA. CDR1 and CDR2 (germline): MGHRA, YSYEKL. The CDR3 consists of 16 residues. CDR3: CASSQGPGGRTDTQYF.

The chain couples TRBV20-1 to TRBJ1-5. This CDR3 has 12 amino acids. In germline, CDR1 is DFQATT, CDR2 SNEGSKA (reference sequence). The CDR3 loop reads CSAGRVNQPQHF.

V is TRBV5-1 and J is TRBJ2-3. This CDR3 has 14 residues. Per germline, CDR1 SGHRS and CDR2 YFSETQ. The CDR3 region is CASSLGTISNTQYF.

The gene calls are TRBV7-9 and TRBJ2-6; TCRdb indicates TRBD1, and absent DNA this call remains unverified. Germline CDR1 and CDR2: SEHNR and FQNEAQ (reference sequence). CDR3 length: 15 amino acids. The CDR3 sequence: CASSLTGAGANVLTF.

The CDR3: CASSSLGEGYGYTF. The rearrangement links TRBV25-1 to TRBJ1-2. Germline V gene sequence: CDR1 MGHDK, CDR2 SYGVNS. This CDR3 region has 14 residues.

The rearrangement joins TRBV29-1 to TRBJ1-2. CDR1 is SQVTM, CDR2 ANQGSEA, per germline. This CDR3 region has 12 residues. Here the CDR3 reads CSVVPASWGYTF.

The chain combines TRBV5-1 with TRBJ2-2; lacking DNA, the TRBD2 call made by TCRdb goes unchecked. CDR3 length: 17 residues. The germline V gene encodes CDR1 SGHRS and CDR2 YFSETQ. CDR3 protein: CASSPIPGTSASGELFF.

The V call is TRBV4-3, the J call TRBJ2-1; TCRdb's D call of TRBD1 is untestable without DNA. Germline V gene data show CDR1 as LGHNA and CDR2 as YSLEER. The CDR3 has 17 amino acids. CDR3 residues: CASSQDTGGSIYNEQFF.